Shown below are 11 T cell receptor beta chains from a single sample sequenced in a study of blood T cell repertoires in COVID-19. Clones were read by immunoSEQ multiplex PCR, and TCRdb kept only the in-frame ones, dropping some. The sample lists about 210,000 clones, around 80% occurring once. The material sequenced was peripheral blood. The receptors come from a man between 45 and 60 years old with active or convalescent COVID-19.

The chain is built from TRBV2 and TRBJ2-3, with 7 bases fitting TRBD2. This CDR3 is built from 14 residues. Looked up from germline, CDR1 is SNHLY and CDR2 is FYNNEI. V shed 6 bases, J shed 0 bases, and the junction held 3 bases outside the gene matches. The CDR3 is CASRFGGSTDTQYF. CDR3 nucleotide sequence: TGTGCCAGCAGGTTCGGGGGGAGCACAGATACGCAGTATTTT.

The V call is TRBV6-5, the J call TRBJ1-6, with 8 bases lining up with TRBD1. The ends lost 6 bases at V and 7 bases at J; junction bases unmatched: 8. The CDR3 sequence is 15 residues long. Germline V gives CDR1 MNHEY, CDR2 SVGAGI. The CDR3 loop reads CASSQGDRRNSPLHF. CDR3 coding DNA: TGTGCCAGCAGCCAGGGGGACAGGCGAAATTCACCCCTCCACTTT.

The V gene is TRBV10-2, the J gene TRBJ2-1; 11 bases line up with TRBD2. This CDR3 is built from 13 residues. Germline-derived CDR1 and CDR2 are WSHSY and SAAADI. J was trimmed by 9 bases and V by 7 bases; bases with no gene match: 5. Written as DNA, the CDR3 is TGCGCCAGCACAACTAGCGGGAGCCGTGAGCAGTTCTTC. This encodes CASTTSGSREQFF.

The chain uses TRBV5-6 and TRBJ2-1, with TRBD1 matching 7 bases. From germline, CDR1 is SGHDT and CDR2 YYEEEE. The CDR3 sequence is 16 residues long. With 4 bases clipped from V and 3 bases from J, the junction kept 10 bases outside the gene matches. The CDR3 loop reads CASSPNTGAIYNEQFF. Here the CDR3 DNA reads TGTGCCAGCAGCCCCAACACAGGGGCCATCTACAATGAGCAGTTCTTC.

The CDR3 region is CASSYGPMNYEQYF. The CDR3 bases are TGTGCCAGCAGTTACGGCCCGATGAACTACGAGCAGTACTTC. The chain joins TRBV6-5 to TRBJ2-7; the D is unclear. This CDR3 comprises 14 residues. Per the germline V gene, CDR1 is MNHEY and CDR2 is SVGAGI. The ends were cut back, 2 bases at V and 3 bases at J, with 11 bases in the middle.

The V and J genes are TRBV9 and TRBJ1-5, with 8 bases aligning to TRBD1. J was trimmed by 0 bases and V by 3 bases; bases with no gene match: 5. Germline assignment: CDR1 SGDLS and CDR2 YYNGEE. The CDR3 has 16 amino acids. In DNA form, the CDR3 reads TGTGCCAGCAGCGGGGGGACAGGAGCTAGCAATCAGCCCCAGCATTTT. This codes for CASSGGTGASNQPQHF. The complete variable domain, with remaining parts taken from reference TRBV9 and TRBJ1-5, reads DSGVTQTPKHLITATGQRVTLRCSPRSGDLSVYWYQQSLDQGLQFLIQYYNGEERAKGNILERFSAQQFPDLHSELNLSSLELGDSALYFCASSGGTGASNQPQHFGDGTRLSIL.

The genes are TRBV4-3 and TRBJ1-5; 7 bases fit TRBD1. The germline V gene has CDR1 LGHNA and CDR2 YSLEER. The CDR3 consists of 15 residues. V was clipped by 0 bases and J by 5 bases; unmatched bases: 4. The DNA for the CDR3 is TGCGCCAGCAGCCAAGATAGGAGGGGGCATCAGCCCCAGCATTTT. Protein sequence: CASSQDRRGHQPQHF.

Here the CDR3 reads CSVGEGATRANVLTF. CDR3 coding DNA: TGCAGCGTTGGGGAGGGCGCGACGAGGGCCAACGTCCTGACTTTC. J is TRBJ2-6 and V is TRBV29-1; 7 positions match TRBD2. Per germline, CDR1 SQVTM and CDR2 ANQGSEA. CDR3 length: 15 amino acids. V was pared by 4 bases and J by 5 bases, with 8 bases of the junction left unmatched.

This rearrangement joins TRBV19 to TRBJ1-2; no clear D. V lost 7 bases and J 4 bases, leaving 22 bases between the germline ends. There are 16 residues in the CDR3. Germline assignment: CDR1 LNHDA and CDR2 SQIVND (reference sequence). CDR3 region: CASTDSPLKASYGYTF. The CDR3 coding sequence is TGTGCCAGTACCGATTCCCCCTTGAAGGCTAGCTATGGCTACACCTTC.

The CDR3 nucleotides are TGTGCCAGCAGCTTAGTTAGGGGCTATAATTCACCCCTCCACTTT. Amino acids: CASSLVRGYNSPLHF. This chain connects TRBV7-2 to TRBJ1-6, with a possible D match to TRBD1 (5 bases). The CDR3 is 15 amino acids. Trimming took off 1 base at V and 3 bases at J, with 7 bases between the two ends. Germline assignment: CDR1 SGHTA and CDR2 FQGNSA.

The gene calls are TRBV19 and TRBJ1-5; D ambiguous. The CDR3 extends over 16 amino acids. Germline-derived CDR1 and CDR2 are LNHDA and SQIVND (reference sequence). The V gene lost 3 bases and the J gene lost 0 bases, with 12 bases spanning the gap. The CDR3, as DNA: TGTGCCAGTAGTATCGGTCGGGTTGATAGCAATCAGCCCCAGCATTTT. Translated, it gives CASSIGRVDSNQPQHF.